Shown below are 30 T cell receptor beta chains from a single sample sequenced in a study of response to subunit inactivated influenza vaccine. TCRdb used MiXCR to reprocess the RT-PCR reads, holding one entry per CDR3 protein. The sample includes hundreds of thousands of distinct CDR3 sequences, approximately 10% of them seen just once. This same sample was also taken into another study, of T cells expressing NK-cell markers. According to that study: 5'RACE template switching with UMIs generated TCR beta cDNA.

Sequenced material: PBMCs from blood, taken on the day of vaccination. These receptors all stem from a man aged 50 to 59 who received an inactivated influenza vaccine.

This clonotype was observed a few times. This rearrangement joins TRBV6-1 to TRBJ2-7, with a tentative D call TRBD1 (6 bases). This CDR3 region has 14 residues. The germline V gene has CDR1 MNHNS and CDR2 SASEGT. The germline V and J ends were trimmed by 1 base and 3 bases, with 10 bases remaining between them. CDR3 nucleotides: TGTGCCAGCAGTGAAGTGGGACACGGCTACGAGCAGTACTTC. It translates to CASSEVGHGYEQYF.

The V gene is TRBV24-1, the J gene TRBJ2-7; D perhaps matches TRBD2 (5 bases). V was trimmed by 0 bases and J by 4 bases, leaving 15 bases between them. CDR1 is KGHDR, CDR2 SFDVKD, per germline. The CDR3 spans 16 residues. The CDR3 region has the DNA TGTGCCACCAGTGATTTGGGCCCCAGCGGTGAATACGAGCAGTACTTC. Its translation: CATSDLGPSGEYEQYF.

This clonotype was observed a few times. The V and J genes are TRBV11-1 and TRBJ1-4; TRBD1 is a possible D gene (6 bases). Germline-derived CDR1 and CDR2 are SGHAT and FQDESV (reference sequence). This CDR3 region has 14 residues. V lost 5 bases and J 8 bases, leaving 15 bases between the germline ends. CDR3 loop: CASSEDSGEEKLFF. The CDR3, as DNA: TGTGCCAGCAGCGAGGACAGCGGGGAGGAAAAACTGTTTTTT.

The table lists this clonotype with a few counts. The chain employs TRBV6-1 and TRBJ1-6; TRBD1 agrees at 9 bases. V gave up 6 bases and J gave up 5 bases; unmatched junction bases: 5. The CDR3 extends over 15 amino acids. From germline, CDR1 is MNHNS and CDR2 SASEGT. The CDR3 coding sequence is TGTGCCAGCAGGGAGACAGGGGGAAATAATTCACCCCTCCACTTT. Translated, it gives CASRETGGNNSPLHF.

This clonotype was seen a handful of times. V usage is TRBV18 and J usage is TRBJ1-5; no clear D. Trimming removed 1 base from V and 2 bases from J, with 12 bases in between. Germline V CDR1 and CDR2: KGHSH, LQKENI. This CDR3 spans 16 amino acids. The CDR3 nucleotides are TGTGCCAGCTCACCACTGACCCCGGTTGGCAATCAGCCCCAGCATTTT. Amino acid sequence: CASSPLTPVGNQPQHF.

CDR3: CASSYPRLSGLKDTDTQYF. The CDR3 DNA follows: TGTGCCAGCAGTTATCCGAGACTATCGGGACTAAAGGACACAGATACGCAGTATTTT. The V gene is TRBV6-2 or TRBV6-3, the J gene TRBJ2-3; 7 positions agree with TRBD2. V lost 3 bases to trimming and J lost 2 bases; unmatched junction nucleotides: 17. From germline, CDR1 is MNHEY and CDR2 SVGEGT. This CDR3 contains 19 residues.

This clonotype turned up a few times. The rearrangement joins TRBV5-6 to TRBJ2-7; either TRBD1 or TRBD2 may supply D (7 bases each). In germline, CDR1 is SGHDT, CDR2 YYEEEE. V was trimmed by 4 bases and J by 5 bases, leaving 10 bases between them. The CDR3 extends over 12 amino acids. The CDR3 region has the DNA TGTGCCAGCAGCCAGGGGGGGAACGAGCAGTACTTC. Translated: CASSQGGNEQYF.

Note on this clonotype: A much bigger clone sits one base away, suggesting this may be a read error. This sequence joins TRBV6-2 or TRBV6-3 and TRBJ2-1; TRBD2 is a possible D gene (6 bases). The CDR3 has 14 residues. Germline assignment: CDR1 MNHEY and CDR2 SVGEGT. The CDR3 loop is CASRRDLSYNERFF. DNA for the CDR3: TGTGCCAGCAGACGGGACTTATCCTACAATGAGCGGTTCTTC.

The chain carries TRBV5-1 and TRBJ1-1; 8 nucleotides agree with TRBD1. The V gene's germline CDR1 is SGHRS and CDR2 YFSETQ. V lost 7 bases to trimming and J lost 1 base; unmatched junction nucleotides: 12. The CDR3 is 16 residues long. This CDR3 is CASRAGGLTSNTEAFF. DNA for the CDR3: TGCGCCAGCCGGGCAGGGGGCCTAACATCGAACACTGAAGCTTTCTTT.

The table lists this clonotype with a few counts. Compared with germline, one end of the junction differs, possibly owing to a read error. The chain uses TRBV6-6 and TRBJ2-4; the D is unclear. CDR3 length: 11 amino acids. CDR1 MNHNY and CDR2 SVGAGI come from the germline V gene (reference sequence). The CDR3 spells CASSSQTAYDF. The CDR3 region has the DNA TGTGCCAGCTCTTCTCAGACGGCGTATGACTTC.

The chain carries TRBV5-1 and TRBJ2-1, with 11 positions matching TRBD2. CDR3 length: 16 residues. The junction had 7 bases not matched to a gene; V was cut back by 4 bases and J by 4 bases. CDR1 is SGHRS, CDR2 YFSETQ, per germline. CDR3 DNA: TGCGCCAGCAGCGCCGGGACTAGCGGAATTTACAATGAGCAGTTCTTC. Protein product: CASSAGTSGIYNEQFF.

This clonotype has a handful of counts. The rearrangement joins TRBV28 to TRBJ2-7; TRBD2 agrees at 8 bases. In germline, CDR1 is MDHEN, CDR2 SYDVKM. The trim removed 6 bases at V and 4 bases at J, leaving 5 bases unmatched. The CDR3 is 13 amino acids. In nucleotides, the CDR3 is TGTGCCAGCAGAGACGGGGGGGAATACGAGCAGTACTTC. This codes for CASRDGGEYEQYF.

The V call is TRBV5-1, the J call TRBJ1-2, with D maybe TRBD1 (5 bases). Trimming took off 4 bases at V and 8 bases at J, with 12 bases between the two ends. This CDR3 is 12 amino acids long. From germline, CDR1 is SGHRS and CDR2 YFSETQ. The CDR3 is CASSLSGEGYTF. CDR3 nucleotide sequence: TGCGCCAGCAGCCTCTCGGGGGAGGGCTACACCTTC.

The chain combines TRBV28 with TRBJ2-1; TRBD2 matches at 9 bases. This CDR3 has 18 residues. Germline V gene data show CDR1 as MDHEN and CDR2 as SYDVKM. Trimming removed 4 bases from V and 0 bases from J; junction bases left unmatched: 10. The CDR3 DNA sequence: TGTGCCAGCAGTTCCCCCCGTAGCGGGAGTGGCTCCTACAATGAGCAGTTCTTC. This translates into CASSSPRSGSGSYNEQFF.

This clonotype was found a few times. The chain combines TRBV4-1 with TRBJ2-3; the D gene is possibly TRBD1 (5 bases). Trimming left V 2 bases short and J 4 bases short, with 7 bases between. Per germline, CDR1 MGHRA and CDR2 YSYEKL. This CDR3 spans 13 amino acids. CDR3 sequence (DNA): TGCGCCAGCAGCCAATGGGGCCCAGATACGCAGTATTTT. As protein: CASSQWGPDTQYF.

This clonotype was recorded a few times. The chain employs TRBV6-2 or TRBV6-3 and TRBJ2-3, with a tentative D call TRBD1 (5 bases). CDR1 and CDR2 (germline): MNHEY, SVGEGT. CDR3 length: 17 amino acids. Trimming left V 1 base short and J 0 bases short, with 14 bases between. The CDR3 coding sequence is TGTGCCAGCAGTTACTTGGGGCAGGGCTGGAGCACAGATACGCAGTATTTT. This sequence encodes CASSYLGQGWSTDTQYF.

This clonotype was detected ten times or more. V gene TRBV6-2 or TRBV6-3 combines with J gene TRBJ2-3; 10 positions agree with TRBD2. The CDR3 sequence is 19 residues long. Germline CDR1 is MNHEY and CDR2 is SVGEGT. Trimming cost V 0 bases and J 0 bases; bases outside gene matches: 9. The CDR3 sequence is CASSYSLAGVTFSTDTQYF. CDR3 DNA sequence: TGTGCCAGCAGTTACTCCCTAGCGGGAGTAACCTTTAGCACAGATACGCAGTATTTT.

Turning to this clonotype: One end of the junction fails to match germline, which may point to a read error. This chain uses TRBV15 with TRBJ2-2; D call uncertain. The CDR3 sequence is 14 residues long. The germline CDR1 and CDR2 sequences are LNHNV and YYDKDF (reference sequence). This CDR3 reads CPTSYSRATGELFF. Here the CDR3 DNA reads TGTCCCACCAGCTACAGCCGGGCGACCGGGGAGCTGTTTTTT.

This clonotype appeared many times. J is TRBJ2-7 and V is TRBV12-3 or TRBV12-4; D is tentatively TRBD1 or TRBD2 (5 bases each). The CDR3 runs to 13 residues. V dropped 6 bases and J dropped 3 bases, with 12 bases sitting between them. CDR3 residues: CASSGTAIYEQYF. As DNA, the CDR3 is TGTGCCAGCAGCGGGACGGCGATCTACGAGCAGTACTTC.

The V and J genes are TRBV12-3 or TRBV12-4 and TRBJ2-3, with D perhaps TRBD2 (7 bases). This CDR3 is built from 18 residues. The germline V and J ends were trimmed by 2 bases and 0 bases, with 18 bases remaining between them. The CDR3 spells CASSLFPPGGLSTDTQYF. The CDR3 nucleotides are TGTGCCAGCAGTTTATTCCCTCCGGGGGGCTTGAGCACAGATACGCAGTATTTT.

The chain has TRBV11-2 and TRBJ1-1; D is unclear. The CDR3 runs to 14 residues. The germline V gene has CDR1 SGHAT and CDR2 FQNNGV. V lost 5 bases, J lost 4 bases, and 14 bases lay in between. The DNA of the CDR3 is TGTGCCAGCAGCGCCTTGGGGTCGGGCACTGAAGCTTTCTTT. It specifies CASSALGSGTEAFF.

This clonotype appeared a few times. The chain has TRBV30 and TRBJ2-1; TRBD1 might be the D (5 bases). Per germline, CDR1 GTSNPN and CDR2 SVGIG (reference sequence). V gave up 0 bases and J gave up 9 bases, with 15 bases separating them. The CDR3 length is 14 residues. CDR3 sequence: CAWSVGQGWSEQFF. Written as DNA, the CDR3 is TGTGCCTGGAGTGTTGGTCAGGGTTGGTCTGAGCAGTTCTTC.

The rearrangement links TRBV20-1 to TRBJ2-4; D might be TRBD1 (6 bases). Germline assignment: CDR1 DFQATT and CDR2 SNEGSKA (reference sequence). The CDR3 contains 14 residues. V was clipped by 6 bases and J by 5 bases, with 17 bases between them. CDR3 sequence: CSAGTTGLENIQYF. CDR3 nucleotides: TGCAGTGCCGGCACTACAGGGCTCGAAAACATTCAGTACTTC.

This clonotype was seen a few times. V and J are TRBV12-3 or TRBV12-4 and TRBJ2-7; 7 bases line up with TRBD1. CDR3 length: 12 residues. Trimming took 3 bases from V and 7 from J; bases not matched to a gene: 3. This CDR3 is CASSFDREEQYF. The CDR3 DNA reads TGTGCCAGCAGTTTTGACAGGGAAGAGCAGTACTTC.

This clonotype was counted between two and nine times. This chain uses TRBV7-2 with TRBJ2-7; D remains unclear. Trimming removed 1 base at V and 4 bases at J, with 11 bases between. The germline gives CDR1 SGHTA, CDR2 FQGNSA. The CDR3 consists of 14 residues. The CDR3 nucleotides are TGTGCCAGCAGCTTAGTGGGTTTTAATTACGAGCAGTACTTC. This codes for CASSLVGFNYEQYF.

CDR3 DNA: TGTGCCAGCAGTTACTCTTCCCTAGCGGGAGGGCGGGGGAATGAGCAGTTCTTC. Translation gives CASSYSSLAGGRGNEQFF. The J gene is TRBJ2-1, the V gene TRBV6-5; TRBD2 aligns across 12 bases. Germline V lookup: CDR1 MNHEY, CDR2 SVGAGI. This CDR3 has 18 amino acids. J was trimmed by 7 bases and V by 0 bases; bases with no gene match: 10.

This clonotype has just a few counts. The V gene is TRBV28, the J gene TRBJ2-3, with TRBD1 matching over 7 bases. The trim removed 3 bases at V and 4 bases at J, leaving 10 bases unmatched. Germline CDR1 MDHEN, CDR2 SYDVKM. The CDR3 is 16 residues long. CDR3 nucleotide sequence: TGTGCCAGCAGTTTTACGAGCTTAGGGGGCTCAGATACGCAGTATTTT. The encoded protein is CASSFTSLGGSDTQYF. Full variable domain (missing parts from reference TRBV28 and TRBJ2-3): DVKVTQSSRYLVKRTGEKVFLECVQDMDHENMFWYRQDPGLGLRLIYFSYDVKMKEKGDIPEGYSVSREKKERFSLILESASTNQTSMYLCASSFTSLGGSDTQYFGPGTRLTVL.

This clonotype was counted a few times. The chain has TRBV6-1 and TRBJ1-2, with D unresolved. Germline V gene sequence: CDR1 MNHNS, CDR2 SASEGT. There are 13 residues in the CDR3. V dropped 5 bases and J dropped 3 bases, with 10 bases sitting between them. The CDR3 loop is CASSRSGYYGYTF. CDR3 nucleotides: TGTGCCAGCAGTCGTTCTGGGTACTATGGCTACACCTTC.

The sample holds many counts of this clonotype. The chain links TRBV5-1 to TRBJ2-3, with a tentative D call TRBD2 (7 bases). CDR3 length: 15 residues. The germline V gene encodes CDR1 SGHRS and CDR2 YFSETQ. The V and J ends lost 3 bases and 2 bases respectively, with 13 bases between them. The CDR3 sequence: CASSWARGPTDTQYF. CDR3 sequence (DNA): TGCGCCAGCAGCTGGGCGCGGGGGCCCACAGATACGCAGTATTTT.

There are a few counts of this clonotype. The V call is TRBV20-1, the J call TRBJ2-1; D is unclear. Trimming cost V 3 bases and J 5 bases, with 14 bases left between them. Germline V CDR1 and CDR2: DFQATT, SNEGSKA (reference sequence). The CDR3 is made up of 14 amino acids. CDR3 sequence: CSASTNARNNEQFF. CDR3 coding DNA: TGCAGTGCTAGTACTAACGCTCGAAACAATGAGCAGTTCTTC.